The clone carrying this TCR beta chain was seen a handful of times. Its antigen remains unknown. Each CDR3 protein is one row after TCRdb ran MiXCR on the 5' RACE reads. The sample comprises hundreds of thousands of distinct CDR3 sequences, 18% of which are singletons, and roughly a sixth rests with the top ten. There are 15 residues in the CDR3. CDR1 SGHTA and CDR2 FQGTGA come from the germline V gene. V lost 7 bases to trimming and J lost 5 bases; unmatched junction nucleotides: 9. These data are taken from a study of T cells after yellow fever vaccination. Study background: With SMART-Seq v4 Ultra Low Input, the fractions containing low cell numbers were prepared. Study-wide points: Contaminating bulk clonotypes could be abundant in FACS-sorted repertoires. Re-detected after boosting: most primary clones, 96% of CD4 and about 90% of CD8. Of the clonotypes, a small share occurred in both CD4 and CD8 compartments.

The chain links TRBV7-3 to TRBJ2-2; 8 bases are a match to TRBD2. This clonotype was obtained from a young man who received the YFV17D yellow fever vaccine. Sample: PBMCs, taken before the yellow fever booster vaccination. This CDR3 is CASTGGAGGTGELFF. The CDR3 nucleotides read TGTGCCAGCACCGGAGGGGCGGGGGGAACCGGGGAGCTGTTTTTT.